Sequencing of this T cell receptor beta chain was carried out in a study of CD8+ T cells in alopecia areata. Study details: Tofacitinib ran for 6 to 18 months before 6 months off drug.

The V and J ends lost 4 bases and 1 base respectively, with 11 bases between them. The CDR3 is 14 amino acids. Germline V gene sequence: CDR1 SGHRS, CDR2 YFSETQ. RNA extraction was followed by reverse transcription into cDNA, which acted as the sequencing template. Profiled with immunoSEQ multiplex PCR; TCRdb holds only in-frame clones, not every one. This table holds about 270,000 clones, around 64% found once. To note about this clone: Its target is not known.

Treatment here: oral pan-JAK inhibitor, 5-10 mg twice daily. Study-level points and caveats: Tofacitinib significantly reduced both scalp clonality and expanded CD8+ clones among the top 100. Under tofacitinib, numerous expanded lesional clonotypes remained detectable in scalp and blood.

The starting material was CD4+ T cells sorted from blood, obtained at approximately week 51, from a patient treated with tofacitinib. The clonotype originates from a human donor with alopecia areata. The chain links TRBV5-1 to TRBJ2-5; D is possibly TRBD1 (6 bases). CDR3 loop: CASSPNRVQETQYF. In DNA form, the CDR3 reads TGCGCCAGCAGCCCGAACAGGGTCCAAGAGACCCAGTACTTC.